This T cell receptor (beta chain) was captured by sequencing in a study of blood T cell repertoires in COVID-19 (dated by TCRdb to between 2020 and 2021). Context from the whole study: Samples covering the acute and convalescent phases of COVID-19 were provided by collaborators in the United States, Italy and Spain. The material from the prospective study consisted of cDNA or gDNA derived from T cells, B-cell-depleted T cells, or PBMCs. The dataset comprised deeply sampled blood TCRbeta repertoires from subjects exposed to, actively infected with, or recovered from COVID-19. A freely available public database, intended as a resource for researchers studying the immune response to SARS-CoV-2, is where the repertoires were released. The samples were drawn from the first 160 participants of the ongoing ImmuneRACE study and from over a thousand subjects provided by 6 global collaborators. Nearly every sample came with metadata listing a de-identified subject ID, COVID-19 status, age in years and sex. Where HLA class I and class II types were available, the types were taken from metadata supplied by the sample provider, not from assay-based typing.

TCRbeta CDR3 regions were amplified from genomic DNA by means of the immunoSEQ Assay, a bias-controlled multiplex PCR. From the authors' description of their analysis: Within the assay, amplification of reference gene primers was used to estimate how many nucleated cells each sample contained. To quantify the absolute abundance of each unique TCRbeta CDR3 rearrangement, sequence reads were collapsed and filtered. For each sample, productive Simpson clonality was calculated by taking the square root of Simpson's diversity index across productive rearrangements. In its TCRdb copy, this immuneACCESS table keeps in-frame sequences only and misses some clones. Where compared with another copy, unresolved V genes explain less than half of these, and the others have no known cause. V and J calls and clone size are those listed in that table; D and trimming were worked out from the DNA. Present in this sample are around 110,000 clones, 83% of which were seen just once. The ten largest clones represent about 2.2% of the sample.

For this clone: Its antigen is currently not known. No much larger clone exists at a distance of one base, and base qualities are not known.

Each collaborating institution followed its own protocols to collect whole blood in K2EDTA tubes. For TCRbeta analysis, collaborator samples were shipped as frozen whole blood, as isolated PBMCs, or as DNA extracted from either sample type. General findings and caveats noted by the study authors: How much clinical and demographic metadata was included differed by source and by participant, and the metadata was provided uncurated.

The TCR sequence derives from a man under 40 with acute or convalescent COVID-19. Material: peripheral blood.

The sequenced DNA is TGTGCCAGCAGCTTAGCCCACAGCCAAGAGACCCAGTACTTC. The translation is CASSLAHSQETQYF. The chain is assembled from TRBV7-2 and TRBJ2-5, with no confident D gene call. CDR1 SGHTA and CDR2 FQGNSA were looked up in the germline V gene. The germline ends are 6 bases apart after V is trimmed by 0 bases and J by 1 base. The CDR3 starts with the cysteine, ends with the phenylalanine, and has 14 residues. CDR3 DNA only is kept here, 42 bases in frame from base 1.